These 18 T cell receptor beta chains were sequenced from one sample in a study of cytomegalovirus exposure and HLA in healthy donors. Use of 60 Vbeta and 13 Jbeta primers characterized the PCR. Here immunoSEQ multiplex PCR was the method, and the copy in TCRdb shows in-frame clones only, minus some. The table has more than 140,000 clones, about 64% seen once. The specimen was PBMCs. Every receptor here comes from a woman aged 25 to 39 in good health and CMV-seropositive.

The chain couples TRBV19 to TRBJ2-2, with 9 bases matching TRBD2. This CDR3 region has 17 residues. The V segment lost 6 bases and the J segment 6 bases; nucleotides outside the gene matches: 14. CDR1 and CDR2 (germline): LNHDA, SQIVND (reference sequence). CDR3 sequence reads: CASSSRGRARGAGELFF. CDR3 nucleotides: TGTGCCAGTAGCTCTCGCGGGAGGGCACGGGGAGCCGGGGAGCTGTTTTTT.

The V gene is TRBV7-6, the J gene TRBJ1-5; 7 nucleotides align to TRBD1. This CDR3 spans 13 amino acids. J was trimmed by 4 bases and V by 5 bases; bases with no gene match: 2. Looked up from germline, CDR1 is SGHVS and CDR2 is FNYEAQ. The chain's CDR3 is CASSQGQNQPQHF. The CDR3, as DNA: TGTGCCAGCAGCCAGGGACAGAATCAGCCCCAGCATTTT.

This chain links TRBV7-9 with TRBJ2-1; tentative D call: TRBD2 (7 bases). Trimming cost V 5 bases and J 1 base, with 21 bases left between them. The CDR3 is 18 amino acids. Germline CDR1 is SEHNR and CDR2 is FQNEAQ (reference sequence). CDR3 bases: TGTGCCAGCAGCCTTCCCAGGGGTAGCGGGCCTTCCTACAATGAGCAGTTCTTC. It encodes CASSLPRGSGPSYNEQFF.

This clone has a single count. V usage is TRBV7-2 and J usage is TRBJ1-5; TRBD1 is a possible D gene (6 bases). The CDR3 extends over 14 amino acids. Trimming removed 1 base from V and 9 bases from J, with 13 bases in between. Germline CDR1 reads SGHTA; CDR2 reads FQGNSA. The CDR3 nucleotides read TGTGCCAGCAGCTTAGTCACAGGGTCTCGGCCCCAGCATTTT. Translating it yields CASSLVTGSRPQHF.

The CDR3 is CASSVTYNEQFF. As DNA, the CDR3 is TGTGCCAGCAGTGTCACCTACAATGAGCAGTTCTTC. The J gene is TRBJ2-1, the V gene TRBV6-1; no firm D call. Trimming shortened V by 4 bases and J by 2 bases, and 3 bases separated the two germline ends. Per the germline V gene, CDR1 is MNHNS and CDR2 is SASEGT. The CDR3 totals 12 residues.

In this sample, this clone turned up a few times. The chain combines TRBV6-5 with TRBJ2-1, with D perhaps TRBD1 (6 bases). Trimming stripped 4 bases from V and 7 bases from J, with 17 bases between. There are 15 residues in the CDR3. Germline values: CDR1 MNHEY, CDR2 SVGAGI. CDR3: CASSWGRSSGNEQFF. In DNA, the CDR3 is TGTGCCAGCAGTTGGGGGCGCAGTTCTGGGAATGAGCAGTTCTTC.

This sequence joins TRBV13 and TRBJ1-4; D gene unclear. The CDR3 length is 15 residues. Germline lookup yields CDR1 PRHDT and CDR2 FYEKMQ (reference sequence). V lost 5 bases, J lost 2 bases, and 12 bases lay in between. This CDR3 is CASSRSGSTNEKLFF. In nucleotides, the CDR3 is TGTGCCAGCAGCCGTTCGGGGTCCACTAATGAAAAACTGTTTTTT.

The chain recombines TRBV27 with TRBJ1-2; a possible D gene is TRBD1 (5 bases). The CDR3 sequence is 13 residues long. Deletions cut 9 bases from V and 2 bases from J, with 13 bases between. In germline, CDR1 is MNHEY, CDR2 SMNVEV (reference sequence). In nucleotides, the CDR3 is TGTGCCAGTTCACGACAGTCGAACTATGGCTACACCTTC. Protein sequence: CASSRQSNYGYTF.

This clone came up a few times. This sequence joins TRBV28 and TRBJ1-1; D call uncertain. Germline CDR1 reads MDHEN; CDR2 reads SYDVKM. The V gene lost 5 bases and the J gene lost 1 base, with 17 bases spanning the gap. This CDR3 region has 16 residues. CDR3 DNA: TGTGCCAGCAGTCCTGGTCTCTCGGAGAAGAACACTGAAGCTTTCTTT. It translates to CASSPGLSEKNTEAFF.

The V call is TRBV5-1, the J call TRBJ2-3, with 9 bases aligning to TRBD2. The CDR3 is 14 residues long. Unmatched junction bases numbered 6, after V lost 4 bases and J lost 6 bases. Germline V gene data show CDR1 as SGHRS and CDR2 as YFSETQ. CDR3 residues: CASSPGTSFDTQYF. CDR3 nucleotides: TGCGCCAGCAGCCCCGGGACTAGCTTCGATACGCAGTATTTT. The variable domain in full, completed from reference TRBV5-1 and TRBJ2-3, reads KAGVTQTPRYLIKTRGQQVTLSCSPISGHRSVSWYQQTPGQGLQFLFEYFSETQRNKGNFPGRFSGRQFSNSRSEMNVSTLELGDSALYLCASSPGTSFDTQYFGPGTRLTVL.

The chain carries TRBV2 and TRBJ1-2; 8 nucleotides align to TRBD1. The CDR3 is 15 amino acids. V was clipped by 3 bases and J by 4 bases; unmatched bases: 7. Germline assignment: CDR1 SNHLY and CDR2 FYNNEI. The CDR3 is CASSDQGASGYGYTF. The CDR3 nucleotides are TGTGCCAGCAGTGACCAGGGGGCCTCGGGCTATGGCTACACCTTC.

The rearrangement uses TRBV11-2 and TRBJ1-2, with TRBD1 matching 9 bases. V lost 5 bases, J lost 7 bases, and 5 bases stayed unmatched. This CDR3 is built from 13 residues. Germline assignment: CDR1 SGHAT and CDR2 FQNNGV. The CDR3 loop is CASSPGQGSGYTF. DNA for the CDR3: TGTGCCAGCAGCCCGGGACAGGGAAGTGGCTACACCTTC.

This chain connects TRBV6-4 to TRBJ1-4; D unresolved. CDR1 MRHNA and CDR2 SNTAGT come from the germline V gene. V was clipped by 3 bases and J by 4 bases, with 9 bases between them. This CDR3 has 14 residues. CDR3 DNA: TGTGCCAGCAGTGAATCGGAGATTAATGAAAAACTGTTTTTT. Protein product: CASSESEINEKLFF.

Concerning this clone: The junction does not match germline at one end; this may be a read error. The chain employs TRBV7-7 and TRBJ2-2; 10 positions match TRBD1. Germline V lookup: CDR1 SSHAT, CDR2 FNYEAQ (reference sequence). The CDR3 spans 17 residues. In nucleotides, the CDR3 is TGTGCTAGCAGCCACCGGGACAGGGGCCGAGACACCGGGGAGCTGTTTTTT. It specifies CASSHRDRGRDTGELFF.

In this sample, this clone turned up once. The rearrangement uses TRBV2 and TRBJ2-5; D unresolved. V dropped 8 bases and J dropped 1 base, with 11 bases sitting between them. Germline assignment: CDR1 SNHLY and CDR2 FYNNEI. The CDR3 is made up of 13 amino acids. CDR3 sequence: CASLTTRQETQYF. The CDR3 DNA reads TGTGCCAGCTTAACGACACGCCAAGAGACCCAGTACTTC.

V gene TRBV5-1 combines with J gene TRBJ1-6; the D gene is possibly TRBD1 (5 bases). The V and J ends lost 0 bases and 1 base respectively, with 8 bases between them. CDR3 length: 16 amino acids. Looked up from germline, CDR1 is SGHRS and CDR2 is YFSETQ. As DNA, the CDR3 is TGCGCCAGCAGCTTGGCTGGGGGGTCCTATAATTCACCCCTCCACTTT. It codes for CASSLAGGSYNSPLHF.

The chain couples TRBV6-5 to TRBJ2-1, with 7 bases fitting TRBD1. J was trimmed by 4 bases and V by 6 bases; bases with no gene match: 6. The CDR3 is made up of 14 amino acids. Germline V gene sequence: CDR1 MNHEY, CDR2 SVGAGI. CDR3 protein: CASRRQGQYNEQFF. The CDR3 region has the DNA TGTGCCAGCAGACGACAGGGTCAATACAATGAGCAGTTCTTC.

A few counts support this clone. The chain links TRBV6-1 to TRBJ2-7; 8 bases line up with TRBD1. V shed 7 bases, J shed 0 bases, and the junction held 8 bases outside the gene matches. CDR3 length equals 15 residues. Germline CDR1 MNHNS, CDR2 SASEGT. The DNA for the CDR3 is TGTGCCAGCAAGGACAGGGCAGGGCTCTCCTACGAGCAGTACTTC. The encoded protein is CASKDRAGLSYEQYF.